This T cell receptor beta chain was observed in a study of T-cell memory formation after mild COVID-19. Study at large: TCR clusters largely stayed donor specific. Points from the study as a whole: Shrinking CD4+ clones were chiefly CM and EM; CD8+ ones were chiefly EMRA.

In the case of this clonotype: Its cognate antigen is unknown.

In TCRdb, the 5' RACE reads were re-called with MiXCR into one record per CDR3 protein. The table records 450,000 to 650,000 distinct CDR3 sequences, roughly 20% of them present only once. V gave up 6 bases and J gave up 4 bases, with 18 bases separating them. This CDR3 spans 15 amino acids. Germline V gene sequence: CDR1 DFQATT, CDR2 SNEGSKA (reference sequence). This clonotype was sampled from an adult woman who had mild COVID-19 (a few samples of this study predate the infection). Cell type and time point are not known. What was sequenced was PBMCs or a T cell subset sorted from them (not recorded which). V usage is TRBV20-1 and J usage is TRBJ2-2, with D perhaps being TRBD1 or TRBD2 (6 bases each). The CDR3, as DNA: TGCAGTGCCCGAGGGGGACTCGGATTCACCGGGGAGCTGTTTTTT. Its protein is CSARGGLGFTGELFF.